Listed below are T cell receptor beta chains from one sample, sequenced in a study of beta chain features in type 1 diabetes. Profiled with immunoSEQ multiplex PCR; TCRdb holds only in-frame clones, not every one. The repertoire holds about 650,000 clones, with roughly an eighth as singletons. Material for sequencing was naive CD4+ T cells from blood. Receptors were obtained from a man under 40 with type 1 diabetes. Each CDR3 is given with its conserved first and last residue. D genes are given only for firm matches. Not every row has a clone size; where given, it reads once, few, many or a size class.

>TRBV28|14|-|-|TRBJ1-3
TGTGCCAGCAGTTCCCCGGGGTCTGGAAACACCATATATTTT
CASSSPGSGNTIYF
>TRBV19|14|-|few|TRBJ2-5
TGTGCCAGTAGCCAAGGACAGAGATGGGAGACCCAGTACTTC
CASSQGQRWETQYF
>TRBV19|13|-|-|TRBJ2-4
TGTGCCAGTAGCCTTGAAGAGGGGTCCATTCAGTACTTC
CASSLEEGSIQYF
>TRBV7-2|17|TRBD1|-|TRBJ1-2
TGTGCCAGCAGCCATGGACAGGGAGGCTCATTCAACTATGGCTACACCTTC
CASSHGQGGSFNYGYTF
>TRBV4-3|15|-|-|TRBJ1-2
TGCGCCAGCAGCCAATTGACGGGTTCTAACTATGGCTACACCTTC
CASSQLTGSNYGYTF
>TRBV30|12|-|-|TRBJ2-5
TGTGCCTGGAGCCGGGGGCCTTTCTCCCAGTACTTC
CAWSRGPFSQYF
>TRBV9|14|-|few|TRBJ2-5
TGTGCCAGCAGCGTAGATCAGGCCCGGGAGACCCAGTACTTC
CASSVDQARETQYF
>TRBV7-2|15|-|-|TRBJ2-6
TGTGCCAGCAGCCCTCCGGGGTCTGGGGCCAACGTCCTGACTTTC
CASSPPGSGANVLTF
>TRBV5-1|16|TRBD2|-|TRBJ2-3
TGCGCCAGCAGTTTGACTAGCGGGGGCGTCACAGATACGCAGTATTTT
CASSLTSGGVTDTQYF
>TRBV7-9|13|-|few|TRBJ1-2
TGTGCCAGCAGAATAGCTGGGGAGAATGGCTACACCTTC
CASRIAGENGYTF
>TRBV5-4|15|TRBD1|few|TRBJ1-4
TGTGCCAGCAGCTTAGGGGACAGTCTCACCAAAAAACTGTTTTTT
CASSLGDSLTKKLFF
>TRBV2|14|-|few|TRBJ1-2
TGTGCCAGCAGTGAAACTTCCCCTAACTATGGCTACACCTTC
CASSETSPNYGYTF
>TRBV11-2|13|-|few|TRBJ2-1
TGTGCCAGCAGCTTCACAGATTACAATGAGCAGTTCTTC
CASSFTDYNEQFF
>TRBV7-2|16|TRBD1|-|TRBJ2-3
TGTGCCAGCAGCTTTCCGCCGGGACAGGGTCCAGATACGCAGTATTTT
CASSFPPGQGPDTQYF
>TRBV6-5|14|TRBD1|few|TRBJ2-7
TGTGCCAGCAGTTACAGACGGACAGGCTACGAGCAGTACTTC
CASSYRRTGYEQYF
>TRBV9|13|-|-|TRBJ2-5
TGTGCCAGCAGCCCTGACCTCCCAGAGACCCAGTACTTC
CASSPDLPETQYF
>TRBV9|16|TRBD1|few|TRBJ2-6
TGTGCCAGCAGCGTGCAGGGGGCGCCCGGGGCCAACGTCCTGACTTTC
CASSVQGAPGANVLTF
>TRBV9|14|-|few|TRBJ1-5
TGTGCCAGCAGCTCACAGGGTGAGGGTTGGCCCCAGCATTTT
CASSSQGEGWPQHF
>TRBV2|15|TRBD1|few|TRBJ2-1
TGTGCCAGCAGATTCGGGACAGGGAGTTACAATGAGCAGTTCTTC
CASRFGTGSYNEQFF
>TRBV11-2|15|TRBD1|few|TRBJ2-3
TGTGCCAGCAGCTTCCGGGACAGGGAAACAGATACGCAGTATTTT
CASSFRDRETDTQYF
>TRBV28|14|-|few|TRBJ2-7
TGTGCCAGCAGTAACCCGGGACGGGGCTACGAGCAGTACTTC
CASSNPGRGYEQYF
>TRBV6-5|13|-|-|TRBJ2-5
TGTGCCAGCAATGAGCGTGCGGGGGAGACCCAGTACTTC
CASNERAGETQYF
>TRBV23-1|10|-|-|TRBJ2-7
TGCGCCAGCAGCCAATACGAGCAGTACTTC
CASSQYEQYF
>TRBV5-6|12|TRBD1|few|TRBJ2-3
TGTGCCAGCAGACAGGGGTCAGATACGCAGTATTTT
CASRQGSDTQYF
>TRBV29-1|13|TRBD1|few|TRBJ1-5
TGCAGCGTGATGGGACAGACAAATCAGCCCCAGCATTTT
CSVMGQTNQPQHF
>TRBV2|15|TRBD1|few|TRBJ1-3
TGTGCCAGCAGCGACAGGGAGAGGGATGGAAACACCATATATTTT
CASSDRERDGNTIYF
>TRBV7-9|15|-|-|TRBJ1-1
TGTGCCAGCAGCTCCCAGGACAGAGCTAACACTGAAGCTTTCTTT
CASSSQDRANTEAFF
>TRBV2|12|-|-|TRBJ2-3
TGTGCCAGCGGCGTTCTCCCAGATACGCAGTATTTT
CASGVLPDTQYF
>TRBV6-5|13|TRBD1|-|TRBJ1-1
TGTGCCAGCAGTTGGGACAGGGACACTGAAGCTTTCTTT
CASSWDRDTEAFF
>TRBV7-9|14|-|-|TRBJ2-3
TGTGCCAGCAGCGACAAAAGGGGGGCAGATACGCAGTATTTT
CASSDKRGADTQYF
>TRBV2|13|-|few|TRBJ1-2
TGTGCCAGCAGTGAGGACAGAAACTATGGCTACACCTTC
CASSEDRNYGYTF
>TRBV6-5|15|-|few|TRBJ1-2
TGTGCCAGCAGTCTAACAACCTTGGAGCACTATGGCTACACCTTC
CASSLTTLEHYGYTF
>TRBV7-9|18|TRBD2|few|TRBJ2-5
TGTGCCAGCAGCTTAGCTCCTTGGACTAGCGGGGGCCGAGAGACCCAGTACTTC
CASSLAPWTSGGRETQYF
>TRBV4-3|14|-|-|TRBJ1-1
TGCGCCAGCAGCTTTAGGGGGGTCGCAGCTGAAGCTTTCTTT
CASSFRGVAAEAFF
>TRBV25-1|14|-|-|TRBJ1-2
TGTGCCAGCAGTGAATATTGGGGTTCCTATGGCTACACCTTC
CASSEYWGSYGYTF
>TRBV18|16|-|-|TRBJ2-2
TGTGCCAGCTCACCCAACCGAGCGGATAACACCGGGGAGCTGTTTTTT
CASSPNRADNTGELFF
>TRBV18|14|-|-|TRBJ2-4
TGTGCCAGCTCACCGGCGACAGGGGAGGGCATTCAGTACTTC
CASSPATGEGIQYF
>TRBV6-5|16|TRBD1|-|TRBJ1-1
TGTGCCAGCAGCTACGGACAGGGTACCGGGGACACTGAAGCTTTCTTT
CASSYGQGTGDTEAFF
>TRBV29-1|12|-|-|TRBJ2-7
TGCAGCGTTGAATATTCTAGCTCCGAGCAGTACTTC
CSVEYSSSEQYF
>TRBV5-6|14|-|few|TRBJ1-5
TGTGCCAGCAGCTTCCAGGGTGGCAATCAGCCCCAGCATTTT
CASSFQGGNQPQHF
>TRBV2|14|TRBD1|-|TRBJ1-5
TGTGCCAGCAGTGAAGCGCAGGGGGTCCAGCCCCAGCATTTT
CASSEAQGVQPQHF
>TRBV7-3|15|-|-|TRBJ1-1
TGTGCCAGCAGCTTAAAGGGCGGTATGAACACTGAAGCTTTCTTT
CASSLKGGMNTEAFF
>TRBV30|11|-|few|TRBJ2-7
TGTGCCTGTCAGAACTCCTACGAGCAGTACTTC
CACQNSYEQYF
>TRBV5-4|16|TRBD2|-|TRBJ2-7
TGTGCCAGCAGCTTCGATGGCGGGACTAGCCTCTACGAGCAGTACTTC
CASSFDGGTSLYEQYF
>TRBV28|11|TRBD1|few|TRBJ2-1
TGTGCCAGCGGCCGGGACAGGGGGCCCTTCTTC
CASGRDRGPFF
>TRBV9|18|TRBD1|-|TRBJ1-5
TGTGCCAGCAGCGTGGATCCAGGGACAGGGGGCGGCAATCAGCCCCAGCATTTT
CASSVDPGTGGGNQPQHF
>TRBV9|15|-|-|TRBJ1-4
TGTGCCAGCAGCGTAGGACAGGCCAATAATGAAAAACTGTTTTTT
CASSVGQANNEKLFF
>TRBV30|15|TRBD1|-|TRBJ2-2
TGTGCCTGGAGTGTACGTCTCCAGGGGGCAGGGGAGCTGTTTTTT
CAWSVRLQGAGELFF
>TRBV25-1|15|TRBD1|few|TRBJ1-1
TGTGCCAGCAGTAAGACAGGGGTTCAGCTCACTGAAGCTTTCTTT
CASSKTGVQLTEAFF
>TRBV7-9|15|-|few|TRBJ2-1
TGTGCCAGCAGCTTAGGAGCCGGGTTGTGGAATGAGCAGTTCTTC
CASSLGAGLWNEQFF
>TRBV2|14|-|-|TRBJ1-2
TGTGCCAGCACCATGCAGGGTGCTAACTATGGCTACACCTTC
CASTMQGANYGYTF
>TRBV7-2|14|TRBD1|few|TRBJ2-5
TGTGCCAGCAGCTCCACAGGGGTGGGAGAGACCCAGTACTTC
CASSSTGVGETQYF
>TRBV30|14|-|-|TRBJ1-5
TGTGCCTGGAGTGGTGGGGGTCGGGTGGAGCCCCAGCATTTT
CAWSGGGRVEPQHF
>TRBV29-1|12|-|-|TRBJ1-5
TGCAGCGTTGCAGGGAACAATCAGCCCCAGCATTTT
CSVAGNNQPQHF
>TRBV25-1|12|-|few|TRBJ1-5
TGTGCCAGCAGGCGGCAGAATCAGCCCCAGCATTTT
CASRRQNQPQHF